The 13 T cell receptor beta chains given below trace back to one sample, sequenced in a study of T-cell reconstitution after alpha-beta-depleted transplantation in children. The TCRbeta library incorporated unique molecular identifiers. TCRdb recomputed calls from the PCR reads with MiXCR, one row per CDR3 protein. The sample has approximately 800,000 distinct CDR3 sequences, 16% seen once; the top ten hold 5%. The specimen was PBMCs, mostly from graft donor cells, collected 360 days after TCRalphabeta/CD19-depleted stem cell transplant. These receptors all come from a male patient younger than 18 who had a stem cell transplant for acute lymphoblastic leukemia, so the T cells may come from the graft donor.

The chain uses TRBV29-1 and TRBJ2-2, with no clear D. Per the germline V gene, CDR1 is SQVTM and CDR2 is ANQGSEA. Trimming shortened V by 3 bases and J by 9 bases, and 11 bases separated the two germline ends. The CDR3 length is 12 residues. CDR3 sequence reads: CSVEIPHRELFF. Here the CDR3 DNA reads TGCAGCGTTGAGATCCCACACCGGGAGCTGTTTTTT.

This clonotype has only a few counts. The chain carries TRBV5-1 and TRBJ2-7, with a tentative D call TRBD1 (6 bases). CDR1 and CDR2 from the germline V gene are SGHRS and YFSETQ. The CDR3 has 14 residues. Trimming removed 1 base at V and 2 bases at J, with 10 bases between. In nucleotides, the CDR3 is TGCGCCAGCAGCTTGCTTCGACAGGCCTACGAGCAGTACTTC. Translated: CASSLLRQAYEQYF.

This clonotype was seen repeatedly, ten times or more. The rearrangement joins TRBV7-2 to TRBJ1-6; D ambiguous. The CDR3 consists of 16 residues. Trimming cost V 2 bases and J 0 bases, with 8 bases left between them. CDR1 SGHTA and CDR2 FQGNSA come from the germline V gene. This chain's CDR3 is CASSLTRSSYNSPLHF. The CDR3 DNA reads TGTGCCAGCAGCTTAACAAGGAGCTCCTATAATTCACCCCTCCACTTT.

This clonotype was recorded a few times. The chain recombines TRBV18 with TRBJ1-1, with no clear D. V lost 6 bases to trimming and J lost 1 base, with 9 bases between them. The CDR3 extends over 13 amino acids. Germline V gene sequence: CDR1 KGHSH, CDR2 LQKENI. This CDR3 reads CASSLNWNTEAFF. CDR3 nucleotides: TGTGCCAGCTCCCTCAACTGGAACACTGAAGCTTTCTTT.

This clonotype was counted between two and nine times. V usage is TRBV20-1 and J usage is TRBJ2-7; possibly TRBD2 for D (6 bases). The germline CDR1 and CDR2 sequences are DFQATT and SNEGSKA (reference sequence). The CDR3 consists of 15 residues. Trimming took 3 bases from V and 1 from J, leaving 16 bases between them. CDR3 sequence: CSARFPASASYEQYF. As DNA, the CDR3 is TGCAGTGCTAGGTTTCCGGCTAGCGCTTCCTACGAGCAGTACTTC.

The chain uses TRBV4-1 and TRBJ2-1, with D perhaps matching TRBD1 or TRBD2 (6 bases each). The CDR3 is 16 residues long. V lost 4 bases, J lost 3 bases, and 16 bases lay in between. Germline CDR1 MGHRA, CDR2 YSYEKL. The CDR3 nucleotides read TGCGCCAGCAGCCCCTCGGGGGACAACCTCTACAATGAGCAGTTCTTC. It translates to CASSPSGDNLYNEQFF.

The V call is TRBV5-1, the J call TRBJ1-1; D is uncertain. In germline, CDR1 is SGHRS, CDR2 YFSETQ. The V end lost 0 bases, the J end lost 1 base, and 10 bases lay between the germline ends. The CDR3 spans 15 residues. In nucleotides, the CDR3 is TGCGCCAGCAGCTTGGCCGTAGTAAGGAACACTGAAGCTTTCTTT. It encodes CASSLAVVRNTEAFF.

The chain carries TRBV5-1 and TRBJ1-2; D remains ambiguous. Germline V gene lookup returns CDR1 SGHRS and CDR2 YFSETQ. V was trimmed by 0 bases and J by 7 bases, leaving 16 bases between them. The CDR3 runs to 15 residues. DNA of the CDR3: TGCGCCAGCAGCTTGGGGATGAGAGCCTACTTTGGCTACACCTTC. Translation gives CASSLGMRAYFGYTF.

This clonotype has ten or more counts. The CDR3 loop reads CASSFGQGAYTQYF. In nucleotides, the CDR3 is TGTGCCAGCAGTTTTGGGCAGGGGGCCTATACGCAGTATTTT. The genes are TRBV12-3 or TRBV12-4 and TRBJ2-3; 8 bases map to TRBD1. The CDR3 contains 14 residues. V was pared by 3 bases and J by 7 bases, with 6 bases of the junction left unmatched.

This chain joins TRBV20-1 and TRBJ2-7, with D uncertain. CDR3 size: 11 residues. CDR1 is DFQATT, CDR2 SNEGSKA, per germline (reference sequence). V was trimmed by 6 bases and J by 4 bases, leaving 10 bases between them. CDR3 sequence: CSARPRYEQYF. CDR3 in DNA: TGCAGTGCACGCCCTAGGTACGAGCAGTACTTC.

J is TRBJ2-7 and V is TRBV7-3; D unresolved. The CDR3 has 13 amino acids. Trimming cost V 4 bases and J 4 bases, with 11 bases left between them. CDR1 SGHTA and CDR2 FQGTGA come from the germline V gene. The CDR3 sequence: CASSSSLGYEQYF. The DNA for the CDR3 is TGTGCCAGCAGCTCCTCCTTGGGATACGAGCAGTACTTC. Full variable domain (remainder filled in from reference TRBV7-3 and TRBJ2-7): GAGVSQTPSNKVTEKGKYVELRCDPISGHTALYWYRQSLGQGPEFLIYFQGTGAADDSGLPNDRFFAVRPEGSVSTLKIQRTERGDSAVYLCASSSSLGYEQYFGPGTRLTVT.

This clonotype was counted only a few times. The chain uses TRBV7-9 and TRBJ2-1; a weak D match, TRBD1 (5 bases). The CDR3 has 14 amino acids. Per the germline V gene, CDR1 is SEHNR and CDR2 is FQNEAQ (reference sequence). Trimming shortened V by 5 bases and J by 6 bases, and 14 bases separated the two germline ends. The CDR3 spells CASSPGPGRNEQFF. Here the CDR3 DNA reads TGTGCCAGCAGCCCAGGGCCCGGTCGCAATGAGCAGTTCTTC. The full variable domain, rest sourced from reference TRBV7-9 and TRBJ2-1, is DTGVSQNPRHKITKRGQNVTFRCDPISEHNRLYWYRQTLGQGPEFLTYFQNEAQLEKSRLLSDRFSAERPKGSFSTLEIQRTEQGDSAMYLCASSPGPGRNEQFFGPGTRLTVL.

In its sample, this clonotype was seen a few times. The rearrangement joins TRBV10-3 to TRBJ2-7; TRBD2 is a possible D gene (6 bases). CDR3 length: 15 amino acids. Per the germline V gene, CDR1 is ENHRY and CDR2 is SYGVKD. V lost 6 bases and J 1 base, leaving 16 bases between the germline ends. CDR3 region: CAISPMGGASYEQYF. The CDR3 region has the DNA TGTGCCATCAGCCCCATGGGCGGGGCGTCCTACGAGCAGTACTTC.